This T cell receptor beta chain is from a study of glioma-infiltrating T cells after dendritic cell vaccination. Overall study context: Autologous tumor lysate-pulsed dendritic cell vaccination was given between the early 2000s and the early 2010s.

Input was roughly 2.2 ug genomic DNA, or all available if less. The data were produced by immunoSEQ multiplex PCR, yet TCRdb's version contains in-frame clones alone and is incomplete. The data contain about 87,000 clones, 70% to 90% of them singletons. The clonotype was recovered from a human donor with glioblastoma. The sequencing used blood, collected before dendritic cell vaccination.

The CDR3 DNA reads TGTGCCAGCAGTGTGGGCAGCCGGAACACTGAAGCTTTCTTT. Protein product: CASSVGSRNTEAFF. The chain uses TRBV6-5 and TRBJ1-1; D gene unclear. This CDR3 spans 14 amino acids. Trimming removed 5 bases at V and 1 base at J, with 11 bases between. In germline, CDR1 is MNHEY, CDR2 SVGAGI.